What follows are 3 T cell receptor beta chains derived from one specimen sequenced in a study of persistence of HIV-infected CD4 T cells. The immunoSEQ assay was version 4, run in survey mode. The repertoire was sequenced with immunoSEQ multiplex PCR; TCRdb's copy has only in-frame clones and lacks some. The sample shows 44,000 or so clones, approximately 90% of them seen only once. What these receptors recognize is not known. Nonspecific anti-CD3/anti-CD28 bead stimulation represents the broad CD4+ T cell repertoire. Sorting of responding CD4+ T cells relied on upregulated CD40 ligand together with CD69. The material was CD4+ T cells sorted from PBMCs after approximately 19-hour stimulation, obtained from a patient who received antiretroviral therapy. The source is an adult man with HIV who was CMV-seropositive.

The V gene is TRBV2, the J gene TRBJ2-7; 7 bases are shared with TRBD1. V was pared by 5 bases and J by 0 bases, with 7 bases of the junction left unmatched. Germline assignment: CDR1 SNHLY and CDR2 FYNNEI. The length of the CDR3 is 15 residues. The CDR3 region has the DNA TGTGCCAGCAGTTATAACAGGGGAAGCTCCTACGAGCAGTACTTC. Amino acids: CASSYNRGSSYEQYF.

DNA of the CDR3: TGTGCCAGCAGCTCCTTGACCCTTGGGAGCACTGAAGCTTTCTTT. It codes for CASSSLTLGSTEAFF. The rearrangement uses TRBV7-3 and TRBJ1-1; unclear D gene. Trimming cost V 4 bases and J 4 bases, with 16 bases left between them. Germline V CDR1 and CDR2: SGHTA, FQGTGA. The CDR3 extends over 15 amino acids.

This chain links TRBV19 with TRBJ1-2, with D unclear. The CDR3 contains 12 residues. CDR1 is LNHDA and CDR2 is SQIVND in the germline V gene (reference sequence). V lost 6 bases and J 7 bases, leaving 12 bases between the germline ends. This chain's CDR3 is CASSQSRGGYTF. The DNA for the CDR3 is TGTGCCAGTAGCCAGTCCCGAGGTGGCTACACCTTC.